The 31 T cell receptor beta chains below all came from one sample that was sequenced in a study of T cells in Graves' hyperthyroidism and ophthalmopathy. The TCR beta CDR3 regions underwent amplification using RNA transcripts as the source. First-round RT-PCR of the TCR CDR3 relied on the HTBI primer set. Each CDR3 protein gets one entry after TCRdb re-called the multiplex PCR reads with MiXCR. The sample holds about 210,000 distinct CDR3 sequences, approximately 17% seen once. The sequenced material came from blood. The receptors shown here come from a man aged 45-65 years with Graves' hyperthyroidism.

This rearrangement joins TRBV7-9 to TRBJ2-1, with a tentative D call TRBD2 (6 bases). Trimming took off 6 bases at V and 0 bases at J, with 15 bases between the two ends. This CDR3 has 16 residues. The germline V gene encodes CDR1 SEHNR and CDR2 FQNEAQ (reference sequence). The CDR3 reads CASRPRVTSSYNEQFF. The DNA for the CDR3 is TGTGCCAGCAGACCTAGGGTGACTAGCTCCTACAATGAGCAGTTCTTC.

This clonotype has at least ten counts. The chain employs TRBV5-6 and TRBJ2-1, with 9 bases matching TRBD2. This CDR3 comprises 16 residues. V lost 4 bases and J lost 2; bases outside the gene matches: 7. CDR1 and CDR2 (germline): SGHDT, YYEEEE. The CDR3 sequence is CASSLDAGGTYNEQFF. The CDR3 nucleotides are TGTGCCAGCAGCCTGGACGCGGGAGGGACCTACAATGAGCAGTTCTTC.

The chain couples TRBV13 to TRBJ2-2, with 11 bases fitting TRBD1. The CDR3 is 16 amino acids. With V trimmed by 5 bases and J by 4 bases, 6 bases remained unmatched. Germline V gene lookup returns CDR1 PRHDT and CDR2 FYEKMQ (reference sequence). The CDR3 nucleotides are TGTGCCAGCAGCGCCAGGGACAGGGGGGCCACCGGGGAGCTGTTTTTT. Its protein product is CASSARDRGATGELFF.

This chain joins TRBV13 and TRBJ2-2; TRBD2 matches at 10 bases. Trimming removed 5 bases from V and 8 bases from J; junction bases left unmatched: 11. CDR3 size: 16 residues. Germline V CDR1 and CDR2: PRHDT, FYEKMQ (reference sequence). CDR3 sequence: CASSPVGLAKIGELFF. DNA for the CDR3: TGTGCCAGCAGCCCGGTGGGACTAGCGAAGATTGGGGAGCTGTTTTTT. The variable domain in full, with the rest retrieved from reference TRBV13 and TRBJ2-2, is AAGVIQSPRHLIKEKRETATLKCYPIPRHDTVYWYQQGPGQDPQFLISFYEKMQSDKGSIPDRFSAQQFSDYHSELNMSSLELGDSALYFCASSPVGLAKIGELFFGEGSRLTVL.

The table lists this clonotype with many counts. V is TRBV2 and J is TRBJ2-7; 14 nucleotides match TRBD2. The CDR3 spans 18 residues. The germline V gene has CDR1 SNHLY and CDR2 FYNNEI. The V and J ends lost 6 bases and 3 bases, in that order; junction bases with no gene match: 13. CDR3 protein: CASRDVLGLAGVHYEQYF. CDR3 in DNA: TGTGCCAGCAGGGACGTCTTGGGACTAGCGGGAGTCCACTACGAGCAGTACTTC.

This clonotype was observed a few times. The rearrangement uses TRBV9 and TRBJ2-4; no clear D gene. CDR3 length: 14 amino acids. Looked up from germline, CDR1 is SGDLS and CDR2 is YYNGEE. Trimming cost V 0 bases and J 1 base, with 5 bases left between them. CDR3 region: CASSVGRAKNIQYF. The CDR3 nucleotides read TGTGCCAGCAGCGTAGGGCGGGCCAAAAACATTCAGTACTTC.

This clonotype was counted many times. The chain is built from TRBV12-3 or TRBV12-4 and TRBJ2-3; TRBD2 matches at 10 bases. V dropped 4 bases and J dropped 4; count of bases not matched to a gene: 11. The CDR3 consists of 17 residues. In nucleotides, the CDR3 is TGTGCCAGCAGTTCGATATTCCTAGCGGGAGAATCAGATACGCAGTATTTT. Amino acids: CASSSIFLAGESDTQYF.

This clonotype was picked up many times. One end of the junction is discordant with germline, which a read error may explain. J is TRBJ2-1 and V is TRBV2, with 7 bases matching TRBD2. This CDR3 spans 15 amino acids. CDR1 is SNHLY, CDR2 FYNNEI, per germline. DNA for the CDR3: TGTGCCAGCAGGGAAGGGAGGGACTCCTACAATGAGCAGTTCTTC. Encoded protein: CASREGRDSYNEQFF.

This clonotype was detected ten times or more. CDR3 in amino acids: CASRRVVTDYGYTF. CDR3 DNA sequence: TGTGCCAGTCGCAGAGTTGTCACAGACTATGGCTACACCTTC. The chain has TRBV6-1 and TRBJ1-2, with D hard to call. The CDR3 contains 14 residues. V lost 9 bases, J lost 3 bases, and 17 bases lay in between. The germline V gene has CDR1 MNHNS and CDR2 SASEGT.

This clonotype was seen just once. The chain carries TRBV9 and TRBJ2-1; 10 bases are a match to TRBD2. This CDR3 contains 16 residues. The germline gives CDR1 SGDLS, CDR2 YYNGEE. V lost 3 bases and J lost 9; bases outside the gene matches: 12. CDR3 protein: CASSGGSGLAGVEQFF. In nucleotides, the CDR3 is TGTGCCAGCAGCGGGGGATCGGGGCTAGCGGGAGTTGAGCAGTTCTTC.

The CDR3 coding sequence is TGTGCCAGCAGTGAAGGGGAGAGGGATACGCAGTATTTT. This sequence encodes CASSEGERDTQYF. The chain recombines TRBV6-1 with TRBJ2-3; a weak D match, TRBD2 (5 bases). This CDR3 region has 13 residues. V was shortened by 1 base and J by 6 bases, with 8 bases between the two germline ends. Germline values: CDR1 MNHNS, CDR2 SASEGT.

The V and J genes are TRBV11-2 and TRBJ2-1, with 9 bases identical to TRBD2. From germline, CDR1 is SGHAT and CDR2 FQNNGV. Trimming removed 5 bases from V and 6 bases from J; junction bases left unmatched: 11. CDR3 size: 16 residues. This chain's CDR3 is CASSQDLAGQVNEQFF. The CDR3 nucleotides are TGTGCCAGCAGCCAAGATCTAGCGGGGCAGGTCAATGAGCAGTTCTTC.

Ten or more counts support this clonotype. CDR3 bases: TGTGCCAGCAGCGGACTAGCGGGAGTTGCAGATACGCAGTATTTT. Translated: CASSGLAGVADTQYF. The rearrangement joins TRBV12-3 or TRBV12-4 to TRBJ2-3; 13 nucleotides align to TRBD2. CDR3 length: 15 residues. J lost 4 bases, V lost 6 bases, and 4 bases had no gene match.

J is TRBJ1-3 and V is TRBV30, with no clear D. CDR1 is GTSNPN, CDR2 SVGIG, per germline (reference sequence). The CDR3 spans 12 residues. V dropped 0 bases and J dropped 0 bases, with 0 bases sitting between them. Written as DNA, the CDR3 is TGTGCCTGGAGTGTCTCTGGAAACACCATATATTTT. Its protein product is CAWSVSGNTIYF.

Many counts were recorded for this clonotype. V gene TRBV28 combines with J gene TRBJ2-3; 7 bases are a match to TRBD2. The V segment lost 2 bases and the J segment 2 bases; nucleotides outside the gene matches: 1. The CDR3 runs 14 residues. Germline assignment: CDR1 MDHEN and CDR2 SYDVKM. CDR3 bases: TGTGCCAGCAGTTTAGCGGGGGACACAGATACGCAGTATTTT. Translated: CASSLAGDTDTQYF. The full variable domain, completed using reference TRBV28 and TRBJ2-3, is DVKVTQSSRYLVKRTGEKVFLECVQDMDHENMFWYRQDPGLGLRLIYFSYDVKMKEKGDIPEGYSVSREKKERFSLILESASTNQTSMYLCASSLAGDTDTQYFGPGTRLTVL.

This clonotype was detected ten times or more. The V gene is TRBV27, the J gene TRBJ2-5; D may be TRBD1 or TRBD2 (5 bases each). There are 15 residues in the CDR3. CDR1 is MNHEY, CDR2 SMNVEV, per germline (reference sequence). V dropped 2 bases and J dropped 9 bases, with 19 bases sitting between them. CDR3 amino acids: CASSLGTGPVWAQYF. CDR3 DNA: TGTGCCAGCAGTTTAGGCACGGGACCGGTGTGGGCCCAGTACTTC.

The table lists this clonotype with a few counts. The chain recombines TRBV24-1 with TRBJ2-1; TRBD2 agrees at 8 bases. The CDR3 runs to 16 residues. V shed 0 bases, J shed 0 bases, and the junction held 0 bases outside the gene matches. The germline gives CDR1 KGHDR, CDR2 SFDVKD. CDR3: CATSDLSGSSYNEQFF. CDR3 coding DNA: TGTGCCACCAGTGATTTGAGCGGGAGCTCCTACAATGAGCAGTTCTTC.

Details on this clonotype: The limits of the CDR3 on the DNA are not certain, so only TCRdb's listed CDR3 is given. The V call is TRBV12-3 or TRBV12-4, the J call TRBJ1-1; the table's D call TRBD1 went unverified against the DNA. The CDR3 spans 13 residues, counting both ends. The CDR3 region is CASILGQGSEAFF.

The chain links TRBV12-3 or TRBV12-4 to TRBJ2-1; D unclear. Trimming took 3 bases from V and 5 from J, leaving 14 bases between them. There are 15 residues in the CDR3. The CDR3 protein is CASSFGRVLHNEQFF. For the CDR3, the DNA is TGTGCCAGCAGTTTCGGAAGGGTCCTACACAATGAGCAGTTCTTC.

Many counts were recorded for this clonotype. The V gene is TRBV7-9, the J gene TRBJ2-7; 11 bases fit TRBD1. V shed 0 bases, J shed 6 bases, and the junction held 1 base outside the gene matches. The CDR3 consists of 14 residues. CDR1 and CDR2 (germline): SEHNR, FQNEAQ (reference sequence). The CDR3 DNA reads as TGTGCCAGCAGCTTAGCCGGGACAGGGGGCGAGCAGTACTTC. Its protein is CASSLAGTGGEQYF.

CDR3 loop: CASSPRDRHNYGYTF. CDR3 in DNA: TGTGCCAGCAGTCCCCGGGACAGGCATAACTATGGCTACACCTTC. The gene calls are TRBV27 and TRBJ1-2; 8 bases align to TRBD1. Germline V gene lookup returns CDR1 MNHEY and CDR2 SMNVEV (reference sequence). J lost 1 base, V lost 5 bases, and 6 bases had no gene match. The CDR3 consists of 15 residues.

This clonotype was counted between two and nine times. J is TRBJ2-5 and V is TRBV6-5, with D maybe TRBD1 (5 bases). The CDR3 loop spans 14 amino acids. Germline assignment: CDR1 MNHEY and CDR2 SVGAGI. Between the trimmed V and J ends, which lost 4 bases and 5 bases, there was a span of 14 bases. The CDR3 loop is CASSSNQGGETQYF. CDR3 DNA: TGTGCCAGCAGTTCCAATCAGGGTGGGGAGACCCAGTACTTC.

The sample holds many counts of this clonotype. V is TRBV5-5 and J is TRBJ2-4; possibly TRBD1 or TRBD2 for D (5 bases each). V gave up 0 bases and J gave up 9 bases, with 16 bases separating them. The CDR3 totals 15 residues. Germline V gene sequence: CDR1 SGHKS, CDR2 YYEKEE (reference sequence). The CDR3 spells CASSLVAGQEGIQYF. The DNA for the CDR3 is TGTGCCAGCAGCTTGGTGGCAGGACAAGAGGGCATTCAGTACTTC.

This clonotype was detected once. This may be a read error: a much more frequent sequence differs by one nucleotide. The chain recombines TRBV12-5 with TRBJ2-2; 7 bases match TRBD1. The CDR3 has 16 amino acids. From germline, CDR1 is LGHNT and CDR2 FRNRAP. CDR3 sequence: CASGLVLGGATGEPFF. CDR3 DNA: TGTGCTAGTGGTTTGGTCTTAGGGGGCGCCACCGGGGAGCCGTTTTTT.

This clonotype has just a few counts. The V call is TRBV6-2 or TRBV6-3, the J call TRBJ2-6; D call uncertain. Trimming stripped 0 bases from V and 2 bases from J, with 8 bases between. This CDR3 has 16 amino acids. In germline, CDR1 is MNHEY, CDR2 SVGEGT. CDR3 DNA: TGTGCCAGCAGTTACTCGTGGGGTACTGGGGCCAACGTCCTGACTTTC. Translation: CASSYSWGTGANVLTF.

The sample holds many counts of this clonotype. The chain carries TRBV5-1 and TRBJ1-1, with 8 positions matching TRBD1. This CDR3 is 14 amino acids long. V dropped 4 bases and J dropped 1; count of bases not matched to a gene: 3. CDR1 SGHRS and CDR2 YFSETQ come from the germline V gene. The CDR3 sequence is CASSPGTGNTEAFF. Written as DNA, the CDR3 is TGCGCCAGCAGCCCCGGGACAGGGAACACTGAAGCTTTCTTT.

Ten or more counts support this clonotype. The chain employs TRBV12-3 or TRBV12-4 and TRBJ2-3; D is possibly TRBD2 (6 bases). Trimming took off 0 bases at V and 0 bases at J, with 10 bases between the two ends. The CDR3 is made up of 16 amino acids. The CDR3 DNA reads TGTGCCAGCAGTTTAGCCGGGACTTCGAGCACAGATACGCAGTATTTT. Protein: CASSLAGTSSTDTQYF.

This clonotype was seen repeatedly, ten times or more. Sequence at one end of the junction differs from germline and may be a read error. The genes are TRBV28 and TRBJ2-3; 16 bases agree with TRBD2. CDR3 length equals 18 residues. From germline, CDR1 is MDHEN and CDR2 SYDVKM. Written as DNA, the CDR3 is TGTGCCATCAGTCGACCGGGACTAGCGGGAGGGGGCACAGATACGCAGTATTTT. It encodes CAISRPGLAGGGTDTQYF.

V and J are TRBV5-1 and TRBJ1-2, with D maybe TRBD1 (5 bases). V lost 3 bases, J lost 2 bases, and 8 bases lay in between. The CDR3 has 13 amino acids. CDR1 is SGHRS, CDR2 YFSETQ, per germline. The CDR3 loop reads CASSSDINYGYTF. As DNA, the CDR3 is TGCGCCAGCAGCTCGGACATCAACTATGGCTACACCTTC. Full variable domain (missing parts from reference TRBV5-1 and TRBJ1-2): KAGVTQTPRYLIKTRGQQVTLSCSPISGHRSVSWYQQTPGQGLQFLFEYFSETQRNKGNFPGRFSGRQFSNSRSEMNVSTLELGDSALYLCASSSDINYGYTFGSGTRLTVV.

This clonotype was observed at least ten times. The rearrangement joins TRBV10-3 to TRBJ2-2; perhaps TRBD1 as D (5 bases). There are 14 residues in the CDR3. Germline V lookup: CDR1 ENHRY, CDR2 SYGVKD. Trimming pared 2 bases from V and 4 bases from J, leaving 8 bases between. The DNA of the CDR3 is TGTGCCATCAGTGAGGGGGCAGTCACCGGGGAGCTGTTTTTT. This translates into CAISEGAVTGELFF.

The sample holds a few counts of this clonotype. The rearrangement links TRBV6-5 to TRBJ2-2, with TRBD1 matching over 9 bases. Germline CDR1 is MNHEY and CDR2 is SVGAGI. This CDR3 is 15 amino acids long. Unmatched junction bases numbered 2, after V lost 0 bases and J lost 6 bases. CDR3 region: CASSYSTGGSGELFF. Here the CDR3 DNA reads TGTGCCAGCAGTTACTCAACAGGGGGCTCCGGGGAGCTGTTTTTT.